The present T cell receptor (beta chain) was sequenced within a study of early T cells in non-severe SARS-CoV-2 infection. Turning to the study itself: With bulk RNA from unsorted whole blood as input, sequencing yielded unpaired chains.

Separate cDNA molecules each had unique molecular identifiers attached to them. TCRdb recomputed calls from the 5' RACE reads with MiXCR, one row per CDR3 protein. Of some 57,000 distinct CDR3 sequences in the sample, 9.5% to 14% were seen once. This clonotype has at least ten counts. Its target is not known. Germline V gene data show CDR1 as MNHNS and CDR2 as SASEGT. Trimming removed 2 bases from V and 10 bases from J, with 9 bases in between. The CDR3 has 12 residues. Study-level points and caveats: Matching results from VDJdb favored anti-spike CD8 responses, leaving private and CD4 specificities undetected.

This TCR was recovered from an adult who was a healthcare worker with PCR-confirmed SARS-CoV-2 infection or an uninfected control (not recorded which). V is TRBV6-1 and J is TRBJ2-1; maybe TRBD2 (6 bases). The sequencing sample was made of whole blood. The CDR3, as DNA: TGTGCCAGCAGTGAACGGGGGTCAGAGCAGTTCTTC. It encodes CASSERGSEQFF.